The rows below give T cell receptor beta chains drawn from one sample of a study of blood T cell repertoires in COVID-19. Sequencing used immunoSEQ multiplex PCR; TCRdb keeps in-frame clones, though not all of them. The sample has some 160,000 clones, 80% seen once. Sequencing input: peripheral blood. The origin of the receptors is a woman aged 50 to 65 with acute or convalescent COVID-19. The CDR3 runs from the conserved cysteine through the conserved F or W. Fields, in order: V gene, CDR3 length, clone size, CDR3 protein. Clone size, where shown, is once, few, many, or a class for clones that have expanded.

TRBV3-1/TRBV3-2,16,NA,CASSPNGQGGNSPLHF
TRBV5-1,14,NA,CASSSTSGTYEQYF
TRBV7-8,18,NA,CASSLTSGVVLGTDTQYF
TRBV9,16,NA,CASSVGGQARGNTIYF
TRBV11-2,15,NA,CASSSGALVGNTIYF
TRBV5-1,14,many,CASSLEGQGYEQYF
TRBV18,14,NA,CASSPTDNPYGYTF
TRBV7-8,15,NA,CASSLAYRPNEKLFF
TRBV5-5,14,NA,CASSLEWSGTEAFF
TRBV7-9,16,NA,CASSHRDRSPRDTQYF
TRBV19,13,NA,CASSIRMGTEAFF
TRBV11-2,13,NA,CASKVSGVGGYTF
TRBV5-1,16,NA,CASSPRVAGLTDTQYF
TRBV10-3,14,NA,CAIRWTGEADTQYF
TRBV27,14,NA,CASRGTGWYEKLFF
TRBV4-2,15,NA,CASSQGTGTGYEQYF
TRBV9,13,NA,CASRSAANEKLFF
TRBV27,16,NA,CASSLQAAQGPYEQYF
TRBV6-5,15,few,CASSYAGAHTGELFF
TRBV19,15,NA,CASSIDPGDPRGYTF
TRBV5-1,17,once,CASSFGTGGLNTGELFF
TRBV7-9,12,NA,CASSGQQETQYF
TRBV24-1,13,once,CATSDDRARGYTF
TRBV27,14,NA,CASSLLTPSSPLHF
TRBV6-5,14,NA,CASTAGYSNQPQHF
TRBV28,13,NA,CASSLLGGVEAFF
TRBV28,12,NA,CASKRGRGGYTF
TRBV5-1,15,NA,CASSPEPTSLYEQYF
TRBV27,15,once,CASSPGQGWNTEAFF
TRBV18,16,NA,CASSPNTGATVDEQFF
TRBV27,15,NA,CASSFGGGANEKLFF
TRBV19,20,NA,CASSKGVLGPFQRSYNEQFF
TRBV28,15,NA,CASRENQGRTGELFF
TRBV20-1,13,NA,CSASSGELYGYTF